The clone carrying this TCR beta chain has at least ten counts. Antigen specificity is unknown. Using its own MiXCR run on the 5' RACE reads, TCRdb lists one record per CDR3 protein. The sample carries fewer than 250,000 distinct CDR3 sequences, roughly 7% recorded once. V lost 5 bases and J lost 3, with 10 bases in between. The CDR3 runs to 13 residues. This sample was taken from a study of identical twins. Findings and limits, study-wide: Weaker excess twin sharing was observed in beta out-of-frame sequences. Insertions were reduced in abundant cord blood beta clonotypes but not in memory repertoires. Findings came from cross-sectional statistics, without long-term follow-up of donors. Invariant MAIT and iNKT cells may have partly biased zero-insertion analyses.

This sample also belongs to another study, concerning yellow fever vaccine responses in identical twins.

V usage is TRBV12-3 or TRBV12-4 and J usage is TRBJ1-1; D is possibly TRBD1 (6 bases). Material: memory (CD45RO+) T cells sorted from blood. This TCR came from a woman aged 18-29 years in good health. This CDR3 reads CASSVDSYTEAFF. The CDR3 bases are TGTGCCAGCAGTGTGGACAGCTACACTGAAGCTTTCTTT.